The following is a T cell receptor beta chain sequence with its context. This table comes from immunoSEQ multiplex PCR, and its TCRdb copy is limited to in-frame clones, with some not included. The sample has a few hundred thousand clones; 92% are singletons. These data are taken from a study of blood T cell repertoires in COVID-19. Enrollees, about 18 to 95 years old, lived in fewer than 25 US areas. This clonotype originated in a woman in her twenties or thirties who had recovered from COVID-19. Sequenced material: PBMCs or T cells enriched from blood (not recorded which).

CDR3 sequence reads: CASSHAGYSNQPQHF. CDR3 coding DNA: TGTGCCAGCAGCCACGCGGGTTATAGCAATCAGCCCCAGCATTTT. V usage is TRBV5-5 and J usage is TRBJ1-5, with D uncertain. Trimming pared 4 bases from V and 0 bases from J, leaving 11 bases between. The CDR3 consists of 15 residues. Germline V gene sequence: CDR1 SGHKS, CDR2 YYEKEE (reference sequence).